This T cell receptor beta chain was profiled in a study of cytomegalovirus exposure and HLA in healthy donors. The primer mix had 60 Vbeta and 13 Jbeta primers. Profiled with immunoSEQ multiplex PCR; TCRdb holds only in-frame clones, not every one. The sample has about 200,000 clones, roughly 85% seen once. Germline assignment: CDR1 SGHRS and CDR2 YFSETQ. The CDR3 is 15 residues long. V shed 6 bases and J 4 bases; nucleotides not matched to a gene: 6. This chain joins TRBV5-1 and TRBJ2-1, with 11 nucleotides matching TRBD2. The sequenced sample consisted of PBMCs. The clonotype originates from a woman between 45 and 60 years old in good health and CMV-seronegative. The CDR3 coding sequence is TGCGCCAGCACCCCTATAGCGGGAGGGTACAATGAGCAGTTCTTC. This sequence encodes CASTPIAGGYNEQFF.